This T cell receptor (beta chain) comes out of a study of cytomegalovirus exposure and HLA in healthy donors. Note on this clone: No antigen is known for it.

PCR amplification relied on 60 Vbeta primers (plus 13 Jbeta primers). Method: immunoSEQ multiplex PCR; TCRdb's copy keeps in-frame clones and lacks some. The data show about 170,000 clones, roughly 84% seen once. Study results and limitations: Earlier analysis looked at TCR beta V segments, and most were productive about 90% or about 30% of the time.

This CDR3 spans 17 amino acids. Germline V gene sequence: CDR1 SGDLS, CDR2 YYNGEE. V lost 7 bases and J lost 1, with 18 bases in between. Though nominally healthy at sampling, donors likely had unrecorded immune exposures. Sample: PBMCs. The clonotype comes from a man between 18 and 29 years old in good health and CMV-seropositive. This rearrangement joins TRBV9 to TRBJ2-6; D might be TRBD1 (6 bases). The CDR3 sequence: CASSGQTLKSGANVLTF. In nucleotides, the CDR3 is TGTGCCAGCTCCGGACAGACCCTTAAATCTGGGGCCAACGTCCTGACTTTC.